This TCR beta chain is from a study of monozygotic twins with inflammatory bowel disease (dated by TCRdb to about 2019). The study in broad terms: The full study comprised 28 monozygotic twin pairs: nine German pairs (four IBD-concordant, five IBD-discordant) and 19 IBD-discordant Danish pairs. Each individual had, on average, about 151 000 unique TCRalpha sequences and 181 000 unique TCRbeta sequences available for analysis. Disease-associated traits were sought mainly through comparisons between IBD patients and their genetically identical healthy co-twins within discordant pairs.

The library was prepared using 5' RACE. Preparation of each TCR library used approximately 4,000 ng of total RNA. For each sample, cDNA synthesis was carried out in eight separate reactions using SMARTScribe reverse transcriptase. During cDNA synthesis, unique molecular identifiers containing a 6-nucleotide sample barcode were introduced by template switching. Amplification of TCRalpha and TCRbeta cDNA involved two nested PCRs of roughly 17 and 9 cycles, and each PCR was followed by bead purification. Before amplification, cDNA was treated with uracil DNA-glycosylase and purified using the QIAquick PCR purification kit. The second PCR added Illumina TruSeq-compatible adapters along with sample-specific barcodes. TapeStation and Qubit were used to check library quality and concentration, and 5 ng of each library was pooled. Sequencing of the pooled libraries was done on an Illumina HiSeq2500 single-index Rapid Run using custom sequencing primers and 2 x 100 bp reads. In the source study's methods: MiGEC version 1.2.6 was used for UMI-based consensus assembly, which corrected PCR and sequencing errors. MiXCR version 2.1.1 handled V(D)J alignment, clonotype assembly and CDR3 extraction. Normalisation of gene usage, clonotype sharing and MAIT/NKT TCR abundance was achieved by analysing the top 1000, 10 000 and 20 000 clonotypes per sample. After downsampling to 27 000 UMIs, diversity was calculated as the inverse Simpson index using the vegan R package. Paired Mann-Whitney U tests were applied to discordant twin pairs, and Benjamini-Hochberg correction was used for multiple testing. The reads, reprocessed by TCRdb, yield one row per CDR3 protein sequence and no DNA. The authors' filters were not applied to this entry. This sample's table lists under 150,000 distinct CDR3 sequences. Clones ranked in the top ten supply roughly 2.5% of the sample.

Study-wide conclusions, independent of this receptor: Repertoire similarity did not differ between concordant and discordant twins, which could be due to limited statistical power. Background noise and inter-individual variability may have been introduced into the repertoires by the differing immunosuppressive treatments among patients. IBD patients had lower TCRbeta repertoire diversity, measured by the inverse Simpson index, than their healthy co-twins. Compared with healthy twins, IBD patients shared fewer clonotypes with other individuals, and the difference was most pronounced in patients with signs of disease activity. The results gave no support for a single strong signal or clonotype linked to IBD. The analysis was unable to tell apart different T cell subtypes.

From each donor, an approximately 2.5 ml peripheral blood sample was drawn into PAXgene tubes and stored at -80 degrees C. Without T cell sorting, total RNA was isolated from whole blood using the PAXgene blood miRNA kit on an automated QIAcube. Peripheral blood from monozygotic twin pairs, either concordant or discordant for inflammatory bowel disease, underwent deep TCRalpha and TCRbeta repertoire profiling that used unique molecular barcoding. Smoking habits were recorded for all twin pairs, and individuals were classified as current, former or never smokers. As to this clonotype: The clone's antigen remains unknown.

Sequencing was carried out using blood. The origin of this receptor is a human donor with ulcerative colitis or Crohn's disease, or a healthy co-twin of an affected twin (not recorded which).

The CDR3 corresponds to CASSSYQVEAYGYTF. In this chain, TRBV7-2 is recombined with TRBJ1-2. The germline V gene supplies CDR1 SGHTA and CDR2 FQGNSA. The CDR3 runs 15 amino acids, cysteine and phenylalanine included. No DNA is recorded.